Listed here are 19 T cell receptor beta chains from one sample, sequenced in a study of blood T cell repertoires in COVID-19. The repertoire was sequenced with immunoSEQ multiplex PCR; TCRdb's copy has only in-frame clones and lacks some. Of more than 150,000 clones in the sample, 75% to 85% were seen once. Source material: peripheral blood. The receptors shown here come from a man between 60 and 75 years old with acute or convalescent COVID-19.

This chain joins TRBV4-2 and TRBJ2-3, with 9 bases lining up with TRBD1. Looked up from germline, CDR1 is LGHNA and CDR2 is YNFKEQ. This CDR3 spans 17 amino acids. The V segment lost 0 bases and the J segment 3 bases; nucleotides outside the gene matches: 7. The CDR3 region is CASSQDRPGTGTDTQYF. The CDR3 nucleotides are TGTGCCAGCAGCCAAGACCGGCCCGGGACAGGGACAGATACGCAGTATTTT.

The J gene is TRBJ2-7, the V gene TRBV7-3, with TRBD2 matching over 8 bases. CDR3 size: 15 residues. Losses at the gene ends were 1 base for V and 2 bases for J; bases not matched to a gene: 4. Per the germline V gene, CDR1 is SGHTA and CDR2 is FQGTGA. DNA of the CDR3: TGTGCCAGCAGCTTAAGACGAGCGGGGGCCTACGAGCAGTACTTC. Its protein is CASSLRRAGAYEQYF.

The chain joins TRBV11-2 to TRBJ1-1; 9 bases line up with TRBD1. J was trimmed by 5 bases and V by 5 bases; bases with no gene match: 6. From germline, CDR1 is SGHAT and CDR2 FQNNGV. The CDR3 totals 14 residues. CDR3 nucleotides: TGTGCCAGCAGCAAGGACAGGGGAAGGACTGAAGCTTTCTTT. Amino acid sequence: CASSKDRGRTEAFF.

The chain recombines TRBV7-9 with TRBJ2-1; 7 nucleotides match TRBD2. There are 16 residues in the CDR3. Germline CDR1 is SEHNR and CDR2 is FQNEAQ (reference sequence). V dropped 10 bases and J dropped 8; count of bases not matched to a gene: 20. The CDR3 coding sequence is TGTGCCACTCCCCGGGGGAGGGGACGTTGGGGGGATGAGCAGTTCTTC. Amino acid sequence: CATPRGRGRWGDEQFF.

V usage is TRBV30 and J usage is TRBJ1-2; the match to TRBD1 covers 8 bases. The V and J ends lost 1 base and 4 bases, in that order; junction bases with no gene match: 11. Germline assignment: CDR1 GTSNPN and CDR2 SVGIG (reference sequence). The CDR3 sequence is 16 residues long. In DNA form, the CDR3 reads TGTGCCTGGAGTGCCTTGGGACAGGCGAGAATCTATGGCTACACCTTC. This codes for CAWSALGQARIYGYTF. Based on the CDR3 plus reference TRBV30 and TRBJ1-2, the full variable domain is SQTIHQWPATLVQPVGSPLSLECTVEGTSNPNLYWYRQAAGRGLQLLFYSVGIGQISSEVPQNLSASRPQDRQFILSSKKLLLSDSGFYLCAWSALGQARIYGYTFGSGTRLTVV.

The chain combines TRBV6-5 with TRBJ1-2; D might be TRBD1 (5 bases). Deletions cut 5 bases from V and 8 bases from J, with 15 bases between. The CDR3 consists of 13 residues. Germline-derived CDR1 and CDR2 are MNHEY and SVGAGI. The CDR3 sequence is CASSLPGARGYTF. The CDR3 DNA follows: TGTGCCAGCAGTCTTCCTGGGGCTCGGGGCTACACCTTC.

The chain has TRBV9 and TRBJ2-1; the match to TRBD1 covers 9 bases. The germline gives CDR1 SGDLS, CDR2 YYNGEE. V was clipped by 0 bases and J by 8 bases; unmatched bases: 6. There are 15 residues in the CDR3. The CDR3 here is CASSVGQGEGDEQFF. The DNA of the CDR3 is TGTGCCAGCAGCGTAGGACAGGGGGAGGGCGATGAGCAGTTCTTC.

The chain recombines TRBV6-2 or TRBV6-3 with TRBJ1-1; D gene unclear. Looked up from germline, CDR1 is MNHEY and CDR2 is SVGEGT. Between the trimmed V and J ends, which lost 5 bases and 5 bases, there was a span of 9 bases. The CDR3 covers 12 residues. This CDR3 reads CASSRTGTEAFF. The DNA for the CDR3 is TGTGCCAGCAGTAGAACGGGGACTGAAGCTTTCTTT.

This clone was counted only a few times. The V and J genes are TRBV4-1 and TRBJ2-1, with D possibly matching TRBD2 (5 bases). Germline-derived CDR1 and CDR2 are MGHRA and YSYEKL. The CDR3 is made up of 18 amino acids. V lost 0 bases to trimming and J lost 0 bases, with 15 bases between them. This CDR3 reads CASSQDPPTSISYNEQFF. The CDR3 DNA follows: TGCGCCAGCAGCCAAGATCCCCCCACTAGTATCTCCTACAATGAGCAGTTCTTC.

The chain employs TRBV10-3 and TRBJ2-5; 7 bases are shared with TRBD2. J was trimmed by 2 bases and V by 6 bases; bases with no gene match: 6. This CDR3 contains 14 residues. CDR1 is ENHRY and CDR2 is SYGVKD in the germline V gene. The CDR3 loop reads CAISGRSGQETQYF. The CDR3 region has the DNA TGTGCCATCAGCGGGAGGAGCGGTCAAGAGACCCAGTACTTC.

Written as DNA, the CDR3 is TGTGCCAGCAGCCCCGGGATAGCGGGGGCCTACGAGCAGTACTTC. This codes for CASSPGIAGAYEQYF. The chain joins TRBV7-2 to TRBJ2-7; 9 positions match TRBD2. The CDR3 consists of 15 residues. The trim removed 5 bases at V and 2 bases at J, leaving 7 bases unmatched. Per germline, CDR1 SGHTA and CDR2 FQGNSA. The whole variable domain, filled in from reference TRBV7-2 and TRBJ2-7, reads GAGVSQSPSNKVTEKGKDVELRCDPISGHTALYWYRQSLGQGLEFLIYFQGNSAPDKSGLPSDRFSAERTGGSVSTLTIQRTQQEDSAVYLCASSPGIAGAYEQYFGPGTRLTVT.

The rearrangement joins TRBV7-3 to TRBJ1-1, with a tentative D call TRBD1 (6 bases). This CDR3 contains 17 residues. Trimming pared 0 bases from V and 5 bases from J, leaving 19 bases between. The germline V gene encodes CDR1 SGHTA and CDR2 FQGTGA. CDR3 amino acids: CASSLTGPGGGKTEAFF. The CDR3 DNA is TGTGCCAGCAGCTTAACCGGCCCGGGAGGGGGGAAGACTGAAGCTTTCTTT.

J is TRBJ1-2 and V is TRBV5-1, with a tentative D call TRBD1 (6 bases). Trimming shortened V by 0 bases and J by 4 bases, and 13 bases separated the two germline ends. Per germline, CDR1 SGHRS and CDR2 YFSETQ. The CDR3 contains 15 residues. The CDR3 spells CASSLARTGIYGYTF. CDR3 nucleotide sequence: TGCGCCAGCAGCTTGGCACGAACAGGGATCTATGGCTACACCTTC.

CDR3 DNA sequence: TGTGCCAGCTCCCGAGACAGTAGCAATCAGCCCCAGCATTTT. As protein: CASSRDSSNQPQHF. The chain is built from TRBV18 and TRBJ1-5; D might be TRBD1 (5 bases). V lost 6 bases, J lost 0 bases, and 9 bases lay in between. The CDR3 length is 14 residues. Germline CDR1 KGHSH, CDR2 LQKENI.

The genes are TRBV5-6 and TRBJ2-3, with D perhaps TRBD1 (6 bases). This CDR3 has 16 residues. Germline V gives CDR1 SGHDT, CDR2 YYEEEE. V shed 4 bases and J shed 2 bases, with 17 bases lying between them. The DNA of the CDR3 is TGTGCCAGCAGCACCCGGACAGCCCAGATCACAGATACGCAGTATTTT. As protein: CASSTRTAQITDTQYF.

The gene calls are TRBV19 and TRBJ2-2; TRBD2 matches 9 bases. CDR1 and CDR2 (germline): LNHDA, SQIVND (reference sequence). V was clipped by 6 bases and J by 6 bases; unmatched bases: 2. This CDR3 is built from 13 residues. DNA for the CDR3: TGTGCCAGTAGGGGACTAGCTTCCGGGGAGCTGTTTTTT. Translation gives CASRGLASGELFF. The variable domain in full, completed from reference TRBV19 and TRBJ2-2, reads DGGITQSPKYLFRKEGQNVTLSCEQNLNHDAMYWYRQDPGQGLRLIYYSQIVNDFQKGDIAEGYSVSREKKESFPLTVTSAQKNPTAFYLCASRGLASGELFFGEGSRLTVL.

The V call is TRBV19, the J call TRBJ1-2, with D perhaps TRBD1 (6 bases). This CDR3 comprises 11 residues. Germline V CDR1 and CDR2: LNHDA, SQIVND (reference sequence). In DNA form, the CDR3 reads TGTGGCGCAGGGGCTGACTATGGCTACACCTTC. Translation: CGAGADYGYTF.

A note on this clone: Just one base apart from a much larger clone, this may be a read error. J is TRBJ2-2 and V is TRBV3-1 (or the pseudogene TRBV3-2); 7 nucleotides line up with TRBD2. The CDR3 has 15 residues. In germline, CDR1 is LGHDT, CDR2 YNNKEL (reference sequence). V lost 3 bases, J lost 0 bases, and 1 base stayed unmatched. CDR3 protein: CASSQGGANTGELFF. CDR3 bases: TGTGCCAGCAGCCAGGGGGGGGCGAACACCGGGGAGCTGTTTTTT.

The chain employs TRBV7-2 and TRBJ1-5; no clear D. V shed 8 bases and J shed 1 base, with 15 bases lying between them. Germline CDR1 is SGHTA and CDR2 is FQGNSA. This CDR3 is 15 amino acids long. CDR3 in DNA: TGTGCCAGCTCCCCGTCGGGTTTCAGCAATCAGCCCCAGCATTTT. It translates to CASSPSGFSNQPQHF.